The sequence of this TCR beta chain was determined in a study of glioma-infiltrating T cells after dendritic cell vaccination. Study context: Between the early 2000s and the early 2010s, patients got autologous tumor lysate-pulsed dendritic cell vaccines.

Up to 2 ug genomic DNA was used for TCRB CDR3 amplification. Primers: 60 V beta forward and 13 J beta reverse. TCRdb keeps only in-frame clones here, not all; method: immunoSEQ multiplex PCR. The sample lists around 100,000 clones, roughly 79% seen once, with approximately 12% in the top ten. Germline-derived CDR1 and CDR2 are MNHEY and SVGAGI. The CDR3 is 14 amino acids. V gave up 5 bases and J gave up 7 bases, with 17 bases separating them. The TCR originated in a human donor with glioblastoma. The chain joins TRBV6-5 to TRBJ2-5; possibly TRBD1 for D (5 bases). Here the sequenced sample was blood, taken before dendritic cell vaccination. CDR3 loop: CASSEEGREGTQYF. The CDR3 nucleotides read TGTGCCAGCAGTGAAGAAGGCAGGGAAGGGACCCAGTACTTC.